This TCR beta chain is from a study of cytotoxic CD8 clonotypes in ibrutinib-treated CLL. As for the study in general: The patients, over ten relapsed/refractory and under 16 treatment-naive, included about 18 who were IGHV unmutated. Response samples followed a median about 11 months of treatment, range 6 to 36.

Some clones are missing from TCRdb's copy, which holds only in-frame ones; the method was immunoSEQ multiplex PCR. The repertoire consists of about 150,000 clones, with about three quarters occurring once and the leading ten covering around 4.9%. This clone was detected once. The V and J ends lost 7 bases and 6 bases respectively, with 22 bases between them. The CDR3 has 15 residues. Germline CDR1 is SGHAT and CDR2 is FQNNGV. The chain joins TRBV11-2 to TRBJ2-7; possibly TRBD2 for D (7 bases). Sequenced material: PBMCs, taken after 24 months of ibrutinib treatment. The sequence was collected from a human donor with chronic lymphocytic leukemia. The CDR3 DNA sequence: TGTGCCAGCACCCCTTGGGGGCGGGAGTTGGGCGAGCAGTACTTC. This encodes CASTPWGRELGEQYF. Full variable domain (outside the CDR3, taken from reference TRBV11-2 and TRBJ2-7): EAGVAQSPRYKIIEKRQSVAFWCNPISGHATLYWYQQILGQGPKLLIQFQNNGVVDDSQLPKDRFSAERLKGVDSTLKIQPAKLEDSAVYLCASTPWGRELGEQYFGPGTRLTVT.